This passage covers 26 T cell receptor beta chains from one sample sequenced in a study of regulatory T cells in long-lasting Graves disease. Arm-PCR of CDR3 regions and iRepertoire HTBI primers were the basis on which TCR beta libraries were built. One entry per CDR3 protein, called by TCRdb with MiXCR from the multiplex PCR reads. The sample includes about 430,000 distinct CDR3 sequences, 21% of them seen just once. Stated time point: persistent/refractory GD, antithyroid drugs over 5 years with positive TRAb. Preparation of the TCR library used RNA extracted from PBMCs. The sequenced sample was peripheral blood mononuclear cells (PBMCs), obtained when the disease was refractory, from a patient treated with antithyroid drugs. The receptors shown here come from a female donor with Graves disease.

This chain links TRBV29-1 with TRBJ1-2, with 7 bases identical to TRBD1. CDR1 is SQVTM and CDR2 is ANQGSEA in the germline V gene. CDR3 size: 14 residues. Trimming took 6 bases from V and 3 from J; bases not matched to a gene: 10. The DNA for the CDR3 is TGCAGCGTATCCATCAGGGGGGACCACTATGGCTACACCTTC. It is translated as CSVSIRGDHYGYTF.

This clonotype was observed many times. This chain uses TRBV6-1 with TRBJ1-1, with 7 bases aligning to TRBD1. J gave up 4 bases and V 6 bases, and 8 bases lay outside the gene matches. CDR3 length: 14 amino acids. The germline V gene has CDR1 MNHNS and CDR2 SASEGT. The chain's CDR3 is CASSTDRASTEAFF. The CDR3 region has the DNA TGTGCCAGCAGCACCGACAGGGCGAGCACTGAAGCTTTCTTT.

This clonotype was detected many times. The chain uses TRBV15 and TRBJ2-5, with D tentatively TRBD2 (7 bases). CDR1 and CDR2 (germline): LNHNV, YYDKDF (reference sequence). The CDR3 runs to 17 residues. V lost 3 bases, J lost 5 bases, and 22 bases lay in between. CDR3 sequence reads: CATSSGGGTLRRETQYF. The CDR3, as DNA: TGTGCCACCAGCAGTGGGGGAGGGACACTTAGGAGGGAGACCCAGTACTTC.

This clonotype was recorded at least ten times. The chain is built from TRBV15 and TRBJ2-7; tentatively, D is TRBD1 (5 bases). The germline gives CDR1 LNHNV, CDR2 YYDKDF (reference sequence). V lost 0 bases, J lost 3 bases, and 6 bases lay in between. The CDR3 has 13 amino acids. The CDR3 DNA is TGTGCCACCAGCAGAGAGCAGGGCTACGAGCAGTACTTC. It yields the protein CATSREQGYEQYF.

Points on this clonotype: A much larger clone is a single base away; this may be a read error. The chain has TRBV30 and TRBJ1-1; D is uncertain. Germline values: CDR1 GTSNPN, CDR2 SVGIG (reference sequence). CDR3 size: 10 residues. V was clipped by 2 bases and J by 10 bases, with 8 bases between them. The CDR3 spells CAWSPVGAFF. The CDR3 bases are TGTGCCTGGAGTCCGGTGGGAGCTTTCTTT.

This clonotype was counted a few times. The gene calls are TRBV6-2 or TRBV6-3 and TRBJ2-5; TRBD1 might be the D (6 bases). CDR1 is MNHEY and CDR2 is SVGEGT in the germline V gene. The CDR3 is made up of 15 amino acids. V shed 3 bases and J shed 3 bases, with 14 bases lying between them. The CDR3 sequence is CASSYGTNTEETQYF. In DNA, the CDR3 is TGTGCCAGCAGTTATGGGACAAACACAGAAGAGACCCAGTACTTC.

This clonotype was counted only a few times. The chain carries TRBV20-1 and TRBJ2-7, with D perhaps matching TRBD1 or TRBD2 (5 bases each). Per germline, CDR1 DFQATT and CDR2 SNEGSKA (reference sequence). This CDR3 has 14 residues. V was cut by 5 bases and J by 0 bases, with 14 bases left in between. The CDR3 sequence is CSAAHGGNSYEQYF. DNA of the CDR3: TGCAGTGCTGCCCATGGGGGAAACTCCTACGAGCAGTACTTC.

This clonotype was counted many times. The CDR3 here is CASSRRDRDTEAFF. The CDR3 bases are TGTGCCAGCAGTCGCCGGGACAGGGATACCGAAGCTTTCTTT. The chain recombines TRBV27 with TRBJ1-1, with 9 bases identical to TRBD1. Germline V CDR1 and CDR2: MNHEY, SMNVEV (reference sequence). V was clipped by 5 bases and J by 8 bases; unmatched bases: 9. There are 14 residues in the CDR3.

V is TRBV3-1 and J is TRBJ2-1; 10 nucleotides align to TRBD2. CDR1 LGHDT and CDR2 YNNKEL come from the germline V gene (reference sequence). J was trimmed by 5 bases and V by 2 bases; bases with no gene match: 6. This CDR3 has 16 residues. CDR3 residues: CASSQQGLAEHNEQFF. CDR3 sequence (DNA): TGTGCCAGCAGCCAACAAGGACTAGCGGAGCACAATGAGCAGTTCTTC.

The rearrangement links TRBV18 to TRBJ2-4; TRBD2 aligns across 11 bases. The V gene end was trimmed by 6 bases and the J gene end by 4 bases; junction bases not matched to a gene: 5. The germline V gene encodes CDR1 KGHSH and CDR2 LQKENI. This CDR3 is 15 amino acids long. The CDR3, as DNA: TGTGCCAGCTCGTCCGGGACTAGCGGTAAAAACATTCAGTACTTC. Translating it yields CASSSGTSGKNIQYF.

This chain connects TRBV5-1 to TRBJ2-5, with TRBD2 as a possible D gene (5 bases). V lost 2 bases and J 7 bases, leaving 18 bases between the germline ends. The CDR3 spans 15 residues. Per germline, CDR1 SGHRS and CDR2 YFSETQ. This CDR3 is CASSFMDPGRGTQYF. The CDR3 DNA is TGCGCCAGCAGCTTTATGGATCCCGGCCGGGGGACCCAGTACTTC.

Ten or more counts support this clonotype. Written as DNA, the CDR3 is TGTGCCAGCAGGGAGGGCCTAAGCAATCAGCCCCAGCATTTT. Encoded protein: CASREGLSNQPQHF. J is TRBJ1-5 and V is TRBV2, with unresolved D. Trimming took off 6 bases at V and 1 base at J, with 10 bases between the two ends. This CDR3 contains 14 residues. From germline, CDR1 is SNHLY and CDR2 FYNNEI.

The CDR3 loop is CSADASMAGGGRNTIYF. In nucleotides, the CDR3 is TGCAGTGCTGACGCATCAATGGCCGGAGGAGGGAGAAACACCATATATTTT. The J gene is TRBJ1-3, the V gene TRBV20-1; no reliable D call. CDR3 length: 17 amino acids. CDR1 DFQATT and CDR2 SNEGSKA come from the germline V gene (reference sequence). Trimming took 5 bases from V and 5 from J, leaving 25 bases between them.

The CDR3 loop reads CSASPPSFRTKNIQYF. The DNA of the CDR3 is TGCAGTGCTAGCCCCCCTAGCTTTCGGACCAAAAACATTCAGTACTTC. V usage is TRBV20-1 and J usage is TRBJ2-4; maybe TRBD2 (5 bases). Trimming left V 3 bases short and J 2 bases short, with 17 bases between. This CDR3 region has 16 residues. Germline V lookup: CDR1 DFQATT, CDR2 SNEGSKA (reference sequence).

This clonotype occurred a few times. The J gene is TRBJ1-2, the V gene TRBV3-1; 9 nucleotides match TRBD1. The CDR3 runs 14 residues. Germline CDR1 is LGHDT and CDR2 is YNNKEL (reference sequence). Trimming at V came to 2 bases and at J to 8 bases, leaving 6 bases not matched to a gene. The CDR3 protein is CASSQNRGRSGYTF. The CDR3 DNA reads TGTGCCAGCAGCCAAAACAGGGGGCGTTCGGGCTACACCTTC.

Of note for this clonotype: A far larger clone is off by one base, so a read error is likely. The chain joins TRBV27 to TRBJ2-7; the D is unclear. The length of the CDR3 is 16 residues. Germline CDR1 is MNHEY and CDR2 is SMNVEV (reference sequence). V lost 3 bases and J lost 4, with 19 bases in between. The CDR3 here is CASSFRTSHHWYEQYF. The CDR3 nucleotides read TGTGCCAGCAGTTTTCGGACGTCGCATCACTGGTACGAGCAGTACTTC.

The V and J genes are TRBV5-1 and TRBJ1-1; D gene ambiguous. V was shortened by 1 base and J by 3 bases, with 7 bases between the two germline ends. The CDR3 contains 13 residues. Germline V lookup: CDR1 SGHRS, CDR2 YFSETQ. The CDR3 DNA follows: TGCGCCAGCAGCTTGTTACAAGACACTGAAGCTTTCTTT. Encoded protein: CASSLLQDTEAFF.

This clonotype has ten or more counts. The rearrangement joins TRBV10-3 to TRBJ2-7; either TRBD1 or TRBD2 may fit D (5 bases each). This CDR3 contains 15 residues. The ends were cut back, 3 bases at V and 0 bases at J, with 12 bases in the middle. Germline V CDR1 and CDR2: ENHRY, SYGVKD. The CDR3 loop is CAISEPGASSYEQYF. The DNA for the CDR3 is TGTGCCATCAGTGAACCCGGGGCTTCCTCCTACGAGCAGTACTTC.

This clonotype has just a few counts. The chain uses TRBV12-3 or TRBV12-4 and TRBJ1-1, with D possibly TRBD1 on 5 matching bases. Trimming removed 6 bases from V and 2 bases from J, with 19 bases in between. The CDR3 is 16 residues long. DNA of the CDR3: TGTGCCAGCAGCCCTAAGGGGACCCCTCAAAACACTGAAGCTTTCTTT. Protein product: CASSPKGTPQNTEAFF.

CDR3 amino acids: CATSGGTSGYNEQFF. DNA of the CDR3: TGTGCCACCAGCGGCGGGACTAGCGGATACAATGAGCAGTTCTTC. This chain links TRBV15 with TRBJ2-1, with 11 bases fitting TRBD2. V lost 5 bases, J lost 4 bases, and 4 bases stayed unmatched. This CDR3 spans 15 amino acids. In germline, CDR1 is LNHNV, CDR2 YYDKDF (reference sequence).

There are many counts of this clonotype. The chain joins TRBV2 to TRBJ1-4; no reliable D call. The CDR3 has 14 amino acids. Germline V gene data show CDR1 as SNHLY and CDR2 as FYNNEI. V was trimmed by 7 bases and J by 8 bases, leaving 17 bases between them. The CDR3 spells CASNSGNPREKLFF. CDR3 nucleotide sequence: TGTGCCAGCAACTCGGGAAACCCGCGGGAAAAACTGTTTTTT. Supplemented by reference TRBV2 and TRBJ1-4, the full variable domain reads EPEVTQTPSHQVTQMGQEVILRCVPISNHLYFYWYRQILGQKVEFLVSFYNNEISEKSEIFDDQFSVERPDGSNFTLKIRSTKLEDSAMYFCASNSGNPREKLFFGSGTQLSVL.

This clonotype was picked up many times. This chain connects TRBV11-2 to TRBJ2-1, with 9 nucleotides matching TRBD2. Looked up from germline, CDR1 is SGHAT and CDR2 is FQNNGV. The CDR3 consists of 17 residues. Trimming at V came to 5 bases and at J to 0 bases, leaving 8 bases not matched to a gene. In DNA form, the CDR3 reads TGTGCCAGCAGCCCATGGACTAGCGTGAGCTCCTACAATGAGCAGTTCTTC. Translation gives CASSPWTSVSSYNEQFF.

This clonotype showed up many times. This rearrangement joins TRBV20-1 to TRBJ1-2, with D hard to call. V was shortened by 6 bases and J by 8 bases, with 16 bases between the two germline ends. The germline gives CDR1 DFQATT, CDR2 SNEGSKA (reference sequence). CDR3 size: 12 residues. Here the CDR3 reads CSAPPGVAGYTF. The CDR3 DNA is TGCAGTGCCCCCCCCGGGGTTGCCGGCTACACCTTC.

The table lists this clonotype with many counts. The chain uses TRBV2 and TRBJ2-4; TRBD1 is a possible D gene (5 bases). Trimming removed 6 bases from V and 6 bases from J, with 12 bases in between. This CDR3 comprises 13 residues. Germline loops: CDR1 SNHLY, CDR2 FYNNEI. CDR3: CASSDSPANIQYF. CDR3 nucleotide sequence: TGTGCCAGCAGCGACAGCCCAGCAAACATTCAGTACTTC.

This clonotype was counted at least ten times. The CDR3 loop is CASSLDYPGNQPQHF. In nucleotides, the CDR3 is TGTGCCAGCAGCTTAGATTATCCGGGGAATCAGCCCCAGCATTTT. The chain employs TRBV7-9 and TRBJ1-5, with D uncertain. The CDR3 covers 15 residues. Germline V gives CDR1 SEHNR, CDR2 FQNEAQ (reference sequence). Trimming left V 1 base short and J 4 bases short, with 11 bases between.

This clonotype was counted a single time. The chain carries TRBV2 and TRBJ2-5, with D possibly being TRBD1 or TRBD2 (8 bases each). This CDR3 region has 17 residues. Trimming stripped 4 bases from V and 5 bases from J, with 23 bases between. Germline CDR1 SNHLY, CDR2 FYNNEI. The CDR3 loop is CASSGSGGSGSYETQYF. CDR3 coding DNA: TGTGCCAGCAGTGGGTCAGGGGGCAGCGGGAGTTACGAGACCCAGTACTTC.